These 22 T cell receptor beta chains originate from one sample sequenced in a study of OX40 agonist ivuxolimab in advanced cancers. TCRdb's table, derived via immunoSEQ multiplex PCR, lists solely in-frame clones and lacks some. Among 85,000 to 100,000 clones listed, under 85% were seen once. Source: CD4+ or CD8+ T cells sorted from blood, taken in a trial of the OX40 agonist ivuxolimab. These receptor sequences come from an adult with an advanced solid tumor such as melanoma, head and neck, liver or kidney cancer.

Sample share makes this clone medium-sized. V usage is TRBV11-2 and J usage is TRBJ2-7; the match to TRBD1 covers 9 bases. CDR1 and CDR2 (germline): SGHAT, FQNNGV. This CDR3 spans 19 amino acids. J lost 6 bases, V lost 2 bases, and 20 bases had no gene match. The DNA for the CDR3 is TGTGCCAGCAGCTTATATACCGGACAGGGGTTGGTTTTGTCGTCCGAGCAGTACTTC. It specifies CASSLYTGQGLVLSSEQYF.

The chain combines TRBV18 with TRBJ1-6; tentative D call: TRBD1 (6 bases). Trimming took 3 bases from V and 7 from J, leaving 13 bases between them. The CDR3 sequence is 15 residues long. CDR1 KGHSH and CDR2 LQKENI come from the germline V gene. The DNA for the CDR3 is TGTGCCAGCTCACCGGGACAAGCACGGAATTCACCCCTCCACTTT. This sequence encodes CASSPGQARNSPLHF.

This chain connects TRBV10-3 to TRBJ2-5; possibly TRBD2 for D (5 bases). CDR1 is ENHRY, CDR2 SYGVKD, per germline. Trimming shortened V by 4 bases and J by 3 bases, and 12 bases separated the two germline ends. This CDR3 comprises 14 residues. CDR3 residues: CAISAKRTEETQYF. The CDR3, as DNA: TGTGCCATCAGTGCCAAGCGGACCGAAGAGACCCAGTACTTC.

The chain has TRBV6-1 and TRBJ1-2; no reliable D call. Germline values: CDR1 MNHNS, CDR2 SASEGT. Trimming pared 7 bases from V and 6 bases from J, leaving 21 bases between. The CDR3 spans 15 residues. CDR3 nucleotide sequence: TGTGCCAGCACCCTCCACATATATAGACTCGATGGCTACACCTTC. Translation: CASTLHIYRLDGYTF.

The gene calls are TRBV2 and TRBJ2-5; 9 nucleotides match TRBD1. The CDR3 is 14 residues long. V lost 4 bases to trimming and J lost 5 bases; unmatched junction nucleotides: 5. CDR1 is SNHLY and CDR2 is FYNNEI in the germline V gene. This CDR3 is CASSVYRGRETQYF. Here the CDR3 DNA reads TGTGCCAGCAGTGTCTACAGGGGGCGTGAGACCCAGTACTTC.

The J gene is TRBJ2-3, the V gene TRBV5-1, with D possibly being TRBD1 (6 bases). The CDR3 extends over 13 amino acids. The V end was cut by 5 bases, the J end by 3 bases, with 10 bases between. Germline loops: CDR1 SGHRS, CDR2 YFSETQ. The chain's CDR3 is CASRQGRTDTQYF. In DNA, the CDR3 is TGCGCCAGCAGACAGGGAAGGACAGATACGCAGTATTTT.

The CDR3 here is CASSVGRDSSYNEQFF. DNA of the CDR3: TGTGCCAGCAGCGTAGGACGCGATAGCTCCTACAATGAGCAGTTCTTC. This rearrangement joins TRBV7-2 to TRBJ2-1; D gene uncertain. Per germline, CDR1 SGHTA and CDR2 FQGNSA. This CDR3 is built from 16 residues. V shed 5 bases and J shed 0 bases, with 14 bases lying between them.

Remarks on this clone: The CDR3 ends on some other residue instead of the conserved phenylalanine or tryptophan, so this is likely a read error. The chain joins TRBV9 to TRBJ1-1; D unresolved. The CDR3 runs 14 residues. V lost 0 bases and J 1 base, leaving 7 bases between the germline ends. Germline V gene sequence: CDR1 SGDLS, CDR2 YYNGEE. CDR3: CASSVGLPNTEAFL. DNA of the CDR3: TGTGCCAGCAGCGTAGGTTTACCGAACACTGAAGCTTTCCTT.

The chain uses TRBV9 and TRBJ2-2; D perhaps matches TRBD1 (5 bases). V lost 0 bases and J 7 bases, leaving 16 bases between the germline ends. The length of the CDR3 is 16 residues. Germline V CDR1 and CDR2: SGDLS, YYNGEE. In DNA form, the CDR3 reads TGTGCCAGCAGCGTAGCTACGACAGTACCAAACGGGGAGCTGTTTTTT. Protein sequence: CASSVATTVPNGELFF.

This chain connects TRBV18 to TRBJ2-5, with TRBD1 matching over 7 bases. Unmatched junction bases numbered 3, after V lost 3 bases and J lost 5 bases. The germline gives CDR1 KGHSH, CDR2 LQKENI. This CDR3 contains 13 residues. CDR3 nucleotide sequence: TGTGCCAGCTCACCTTCCAGGGGGGAGACCCAGTACTTC. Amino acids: CASSPSRGETQYF.

As DNA, the CDR3 is TGTGCCAGCGGATCAATGCCGGGGCCAGATACGCAGTATTTT. Translation gives CASGSMPGPDTQYF. The rearrangement links TRBV2 to TRBJ2-3; D may match TRBD1 or TRBD2 (5 bases each). Germline CDR1 reads SNHLY; CDR2 reads FYNNEI. Trimming shortened V by 8 bases and J by 4 bases, and 16 bases separated the two germline ends. This CDR3 has 14 residues.

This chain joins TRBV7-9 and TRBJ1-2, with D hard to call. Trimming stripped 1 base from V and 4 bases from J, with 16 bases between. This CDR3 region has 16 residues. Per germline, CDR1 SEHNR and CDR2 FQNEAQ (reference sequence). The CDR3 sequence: CASSLGSPGPGYGYTF. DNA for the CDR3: TGTGCCAGCAGCTTAGGGTCGCCAGGACCAGGCTATGGCTACACCTTC.

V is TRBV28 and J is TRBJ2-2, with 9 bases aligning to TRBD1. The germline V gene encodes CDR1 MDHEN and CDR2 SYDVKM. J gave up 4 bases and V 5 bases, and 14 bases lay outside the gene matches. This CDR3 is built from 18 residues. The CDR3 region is CASSPWTGEPPSTGELFF. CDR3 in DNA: TGTGCCAGCAGTCCATGGACAGGGGAGCCTCCGAGCACCGGGGAGCTGTTTTTT. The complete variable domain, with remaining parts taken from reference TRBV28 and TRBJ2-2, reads DVKVTQSSRYLVKRTGEKVFLECVQDMDHENMFWYRQDPGLGLRLIYFSYDVKMKEKGDIPEGYSVSREKKERFSLILESASTNQTSMYLCASSPWTGEPPSTGELFFGEGSRLTVL.

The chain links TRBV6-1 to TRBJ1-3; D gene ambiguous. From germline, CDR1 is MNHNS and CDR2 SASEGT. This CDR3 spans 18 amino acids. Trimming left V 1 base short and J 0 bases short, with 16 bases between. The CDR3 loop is CASSEVNFGRSSGNTIYF. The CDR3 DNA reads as TGTGCCAGCAGTGAAGTGAATTTCGGACGGAGCTCTGGAAACACCATATATTTT.

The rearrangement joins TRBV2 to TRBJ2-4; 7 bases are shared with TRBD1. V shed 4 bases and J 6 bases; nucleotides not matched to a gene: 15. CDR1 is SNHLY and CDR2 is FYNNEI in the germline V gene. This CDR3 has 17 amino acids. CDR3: CASSARSGTGVANIQYF. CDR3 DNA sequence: TGTGCCAGCAGTGCTCGGAGCGGTACAGGGGTTGCAAACATTCAGTACTTC.

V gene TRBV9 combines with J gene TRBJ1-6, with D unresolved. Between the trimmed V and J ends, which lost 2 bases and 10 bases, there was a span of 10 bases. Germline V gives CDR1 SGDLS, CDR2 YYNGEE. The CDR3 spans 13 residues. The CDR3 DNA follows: TGTGCCAGCAGCGTGTCATGGAACTCACCCCTCCACTTT. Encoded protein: CASSVSWNSPLHF.

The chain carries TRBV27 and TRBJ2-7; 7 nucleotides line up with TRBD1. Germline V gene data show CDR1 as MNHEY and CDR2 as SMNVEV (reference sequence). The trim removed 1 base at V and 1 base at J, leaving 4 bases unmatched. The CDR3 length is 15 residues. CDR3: CASSLFQGESYEQYF. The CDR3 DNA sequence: TGTGCCAGCAGTTTATTTCAGGGGGAATCCTACGAGCAGTACTTC.

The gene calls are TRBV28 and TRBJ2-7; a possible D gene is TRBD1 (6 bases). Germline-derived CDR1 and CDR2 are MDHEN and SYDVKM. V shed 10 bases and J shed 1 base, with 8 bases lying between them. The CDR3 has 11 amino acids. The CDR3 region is CATQGSYEQYF. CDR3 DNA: TGTGCCACCCAGGGGTCCTACGAGCAGTACTTC.

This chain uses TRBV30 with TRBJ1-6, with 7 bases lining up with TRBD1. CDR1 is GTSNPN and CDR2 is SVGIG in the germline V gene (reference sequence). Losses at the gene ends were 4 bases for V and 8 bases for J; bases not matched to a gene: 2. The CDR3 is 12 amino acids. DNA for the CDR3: TGTGCCTGGAACAGGGGTTATTCACCCCTCCACTTT. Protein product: CAWNRGYSPLHF. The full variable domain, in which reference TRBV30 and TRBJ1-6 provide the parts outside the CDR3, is SQTIHQWPATLVQPVGSPLSLECTVEGTSNPNLYWYRQAAGRGLQLLFYSVGIGQISSEVPQNLSASRPQDRQFILSSKKLLLSDSGFYLCAWNRGYSPLHFGNGTRLTVT.

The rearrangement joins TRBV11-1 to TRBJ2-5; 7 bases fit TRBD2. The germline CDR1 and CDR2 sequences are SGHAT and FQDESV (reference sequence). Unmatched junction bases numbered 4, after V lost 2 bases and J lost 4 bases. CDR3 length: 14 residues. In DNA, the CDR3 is TGTGCCAGCAGCTTACTAGGGGAGGGAGAGACCCAGTACTTC. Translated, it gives CASSLLGEGETQYF. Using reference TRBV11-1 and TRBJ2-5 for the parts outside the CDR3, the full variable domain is EAEVAQSPRYKITEKSQAVAFWCDPISGHATLYWYRQILGQGPELLVQFQDESVVDDSQLPKDRFSAERLKGVDSTLKIQPAELGDSAMYLCASSLLGEGETQYFGPGTRLLVL.

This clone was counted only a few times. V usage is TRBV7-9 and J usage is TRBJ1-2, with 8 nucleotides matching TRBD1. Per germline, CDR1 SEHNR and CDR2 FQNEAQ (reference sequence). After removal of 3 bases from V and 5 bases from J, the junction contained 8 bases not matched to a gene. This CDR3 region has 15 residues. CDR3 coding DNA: TGTGCCAGCAGCTTGACAGGGGAGAGGTTATATGGCTACACCTTC. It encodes CASSLTGERLYGYTF.

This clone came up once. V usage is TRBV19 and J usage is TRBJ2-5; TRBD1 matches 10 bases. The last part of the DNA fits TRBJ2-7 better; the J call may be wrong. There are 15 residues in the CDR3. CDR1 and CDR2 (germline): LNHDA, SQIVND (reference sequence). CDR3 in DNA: TGTGCCAGTAGTATTTGGGGACAGGGGCCCCACGAGCAGTACTTC. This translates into CASSIWGQGPHEQYF.